The T cell receptor (beta chain) under discussion was sequenced for a study of blood T cells in healthy people across ages. Germline V lookup: CDR1 MNHNS, CDR2 SASEGT. CDR3 size: 17 residues. Turning to this clonotype: Being one base from a much bigger clone, this may be a read error.

The use of a sample-barcoded 5' primer and a J-beta primer mix characterized a second PCR of about 7 to 12 cycles. TCRdb reprocessed the 5' RACE reads via MiXCR and lists one record per CDR3 protein. The sample yields almost 800,000 distinct CDR3 sequences, about three fifths seen once. This TCR came from a man aged 30 to 39 in good health. The specimen sequenced was blood. The chain employs TRBV6-1 and TRBJ2-5, with 7 bases identical to TRBD1. Near its end, the DNA agrees better with TRBJ2-7, so the J call may be wrong. CDR3 amino acids: CASSEARRGTGVAEQYF. Written as DNA, the CDR3 is TGTGCCAGCAGTGAAGCCAGGCGAGGAACAGGGGTAGCCGAGCAGTACTTC.